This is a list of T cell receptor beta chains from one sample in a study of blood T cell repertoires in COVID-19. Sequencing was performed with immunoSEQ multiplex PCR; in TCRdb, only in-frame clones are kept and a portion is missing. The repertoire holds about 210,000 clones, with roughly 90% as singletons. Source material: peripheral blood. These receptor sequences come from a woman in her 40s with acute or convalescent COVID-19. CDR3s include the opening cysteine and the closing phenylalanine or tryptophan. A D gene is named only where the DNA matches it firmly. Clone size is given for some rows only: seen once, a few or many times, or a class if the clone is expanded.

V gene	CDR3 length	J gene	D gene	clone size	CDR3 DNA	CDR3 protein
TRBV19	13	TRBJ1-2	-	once	TGTGCCACCGACGCCACAGGAGGAGGGAGCTACACCTTC	CATDATGGGSYTF
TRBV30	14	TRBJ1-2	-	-	TGTGCCTGGAGTGTTGGTGGGGCAAACTATGGCTACACCTTC	CAWSVGGANYGYTF
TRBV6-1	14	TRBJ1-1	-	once	TGTGCCAGCAGTGAAATCGGTAGCCTACTTGAAGCTTTCTTT	CASSEIGSLLEAFF
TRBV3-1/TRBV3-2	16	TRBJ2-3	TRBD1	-	TGTGCCAGCAGCCAAGATCGGACAGGGAGGACAGATACGCAGTATTTT	CASSQDRTGRTDTQYF
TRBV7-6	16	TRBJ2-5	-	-	TGTGCCAGCAGCTTAGGTGGAGGGGATGGGATGAGGACCCAGTACTTC	CASSLGGGDGMRTQYF
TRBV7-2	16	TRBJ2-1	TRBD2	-	TGTGCCAGCAGCTCAGGACTAGCGGGGGGAAACAATGAGCAGTTCTTC	CASSSGLAGGNNEQFF
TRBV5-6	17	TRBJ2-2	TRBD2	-	TGTGCCAGCAGCATCCTAGGCGGGGGGCGGGACACCGGGGAGCTGTTTTTT	CASSILGGGRDTGELFF
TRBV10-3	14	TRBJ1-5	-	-	TGTGCCATCAGTGAGGCGAGGGGCAATCAGCCCCAGCATTTT	CAISEARGNQPQHF
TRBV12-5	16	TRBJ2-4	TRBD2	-	TGTGCTAGTGGTTTACTTGGACTAGCGTCGGGAGTAAAGAGGTACTTC	CASGLLGLASGVKRYF
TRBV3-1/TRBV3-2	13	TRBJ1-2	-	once	TGTGCCAGCAGCCAAGGTCCCTACGATGGCTACACCTTC	CASSQGPYDGYTF
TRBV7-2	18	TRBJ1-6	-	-	TGTGCCAGCAGCCCCCCGCGGGCGGGGGGACCGTCTAATTCACCCCTCCACTTT	CASSPPRAGGPSNSPLHF
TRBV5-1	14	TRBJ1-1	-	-	TGCGCCAGCAGCTTGTGGGGGGAAAACACTGAAGCTTTCTTT	CASSLWGENTEAFF
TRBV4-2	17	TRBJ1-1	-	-	TGTGCCAGCAGCCAAGGAGAAGAGGGAGTGCGGGTCACTGAAGCTTTCTTT	CASSQGEEGVRVTEAFF
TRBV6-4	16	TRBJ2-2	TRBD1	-	TGTGCCAGCAGAAAGGGGACAGGCCTAAACACCGGGGAGCTGTTTTTT	CASRKGTGLNTGELFF
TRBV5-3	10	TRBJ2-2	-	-	TGTGCCGGGCGTGTCGGGGAGCTGTTTTTT	CAGRVGELFF
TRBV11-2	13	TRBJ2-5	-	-	TGTGCCAGCAGCTTCGGGGGGCGAGAGACCCAGTACTTC	CASSFGGRETQYF
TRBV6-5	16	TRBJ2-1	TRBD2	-	TGTGCCAGCAGTTACTACCTAGCGGGGGGTTCGGATGAGCAGTTCTTC	CASSYYLAGGSDEQFF
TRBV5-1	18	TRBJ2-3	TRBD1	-	TGCGCCAGCAGCTTGGCCATGGGGACAGGGGGCCTTACAGATACGCAGTATTTT	CASSLAMGTGGLTDTQYF
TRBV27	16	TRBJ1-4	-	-	TGTGCCAGCAGTTTATCGACAGGATGGTCTAATGAAAAACTGTTTTTT	CASSLSTGWSNEKLFF
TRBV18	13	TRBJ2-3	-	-	TGTGCCAGCTCACCAACCCAGGCAGATACGCAGTATTTT	CASSPTQADTQYF
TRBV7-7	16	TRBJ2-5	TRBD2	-	TGTGCCAGCAGCTTAGGGGGACTAGCGAGTATCGAGACCCAGTACTTC	CASSLGGLASIETQYF
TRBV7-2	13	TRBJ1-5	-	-	TGTGCCAGCAGCCCTCCCACAGGGCAGCCCCAGCATTTT	CASSPPTGQPQHF
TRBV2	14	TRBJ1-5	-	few	TGTGCCAGCACCGGTGGTAATGGCAATCAGCCCCAGCATTTT	CASTGGNGNQPQHF
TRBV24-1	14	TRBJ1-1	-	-	TGTGCCACCAGTGGATTGGCAGGGTCGAATGAAGCTTTCTTT	CATSGLAGSNEAFF
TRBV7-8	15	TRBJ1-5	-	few	TGTGCCAGCAGCTTACCCACAGGGAGCAATCAGCCCCAGCATTTT	CASSLPTGSNQPQHF
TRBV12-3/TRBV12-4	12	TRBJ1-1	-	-	TGTGCCAGCAGTTTCGGGGGCACTGAAGCTTTCTTT	CASSFGGTEAFF
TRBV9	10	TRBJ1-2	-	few	TGTGCCAGCAGTCTCGAGGGCTACACCTTC	CASSLEGYTF
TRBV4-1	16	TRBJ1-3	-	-	TGCGCCAGCAGCCAAGAGGGAGTTCGAGCTGGAAACACCATATATTTT	CASSQEGVRAGNTIYF
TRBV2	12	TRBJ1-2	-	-	TGTGCAGCGGGGGCATCCCCCTATGGCTACACCTTC	CAAGASPYGYTF
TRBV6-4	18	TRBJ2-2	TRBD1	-	TGTGCCAGCAGTGCATACTCCGGGACAGGGGGTAACACCGGGGAGCTGTTTTTT	CASSAYSGTGGNTGELFF
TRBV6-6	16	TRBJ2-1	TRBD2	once	TGTGCCAGCAGTTCCCTCGGACTAGCAAAATACAATGAGCAGTTCTTC	CASSSLGLAKYNEQFF
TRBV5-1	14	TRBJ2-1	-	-	TGCGCCAGCAGCCCGCTAGTTCGGGACAATGAGCAGTTCTTC	CASSPLVRDNEQFF
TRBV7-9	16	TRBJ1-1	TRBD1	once	TGTGCCAGCAGCGCGCGACAGGGGTCGATGAACACTGAAGCTTTCTTT	CASSARQGSMNTEAFF
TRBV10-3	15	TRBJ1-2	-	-	TGTGCCATCAGTGAGTTCCGAGACCTGGAGGAGGGCTACACCTTC	CAISEFRDLEEGYTF
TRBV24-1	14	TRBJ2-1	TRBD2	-	TGTGCCACCAGTGACCCCCGGCGGGGGTATGAGCAGTTCTTC	CATSDPRRGYEQFF
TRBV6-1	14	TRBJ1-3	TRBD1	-	TGTGCCAGCAGTGAAGGACAGGGAGGAAACACCATATATTTT	CASSEGQGGNTIYF
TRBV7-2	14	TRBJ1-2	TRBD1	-	TGTGCCAGCAGCTTAGGTCTAGGGGGCGGTGGCTACACCTTC	CASSLGLGGGGYTF
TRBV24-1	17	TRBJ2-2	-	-	TGTGCCACCAGTGACAACCGGGAAGGGTTTGACACCGGGGAGCTGTTTTTT	CATSDNREGFDTGELFF
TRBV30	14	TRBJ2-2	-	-	TGTGCCTGGAAAGGACAGCCGAACACCGGGGAGCTGTTTTTT	CAWKGQPNTGELFF
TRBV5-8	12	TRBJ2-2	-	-	TGTGCCAGCAGCCTCCCCGCCGGGGAGCTGTTTTTT	CASSLPAGELFF
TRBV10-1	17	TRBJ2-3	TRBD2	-	TGCGCCAGCAGTGATGGGACTAGCGGGGTTGGCACAGATACGCAGTATTTT	CASSDGTSGVGTDTQYF
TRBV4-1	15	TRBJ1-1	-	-	TGCGCCAGCAGCCACCTAGGGACATCGAACACTGAAGCTTTCTTT	CASSHLGTSNTEAFF
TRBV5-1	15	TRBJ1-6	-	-	TGCGCCAGCAGCTTGGAAACAGCCAATAATTCACCCCTCCACTTT	CASSLETANNSPLHF